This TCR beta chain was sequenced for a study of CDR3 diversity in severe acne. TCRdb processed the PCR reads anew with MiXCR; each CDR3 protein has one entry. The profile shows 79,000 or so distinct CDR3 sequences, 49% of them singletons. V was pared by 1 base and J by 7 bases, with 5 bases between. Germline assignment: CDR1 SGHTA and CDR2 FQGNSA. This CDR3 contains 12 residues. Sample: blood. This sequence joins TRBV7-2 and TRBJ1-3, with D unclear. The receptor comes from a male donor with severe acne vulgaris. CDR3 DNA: TGTGCCAGCAGCTTAGGTGGGAACACCATATATTTT. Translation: CASSLGGNTIYF.